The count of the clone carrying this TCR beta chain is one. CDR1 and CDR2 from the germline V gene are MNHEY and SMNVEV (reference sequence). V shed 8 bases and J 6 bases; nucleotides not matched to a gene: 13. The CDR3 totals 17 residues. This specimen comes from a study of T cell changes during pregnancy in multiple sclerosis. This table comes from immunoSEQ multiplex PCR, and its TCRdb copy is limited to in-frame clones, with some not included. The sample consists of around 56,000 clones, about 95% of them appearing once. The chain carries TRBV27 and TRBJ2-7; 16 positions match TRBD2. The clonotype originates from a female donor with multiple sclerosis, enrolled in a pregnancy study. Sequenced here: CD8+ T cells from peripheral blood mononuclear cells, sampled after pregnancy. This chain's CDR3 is CASAGGLAGGPSGEQYF. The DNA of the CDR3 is TGTGCCAGCGCCGGGGGACTAGCGGGAGGGCCGTCTGGCGAGCAGTACTTC.